This TCR beta chain was recorded in a study of memory CD4+ T cells and cytomegalovirus serostatus (dated by TCRdb to between 2018 and 2021). Study-level background: A total of some 35 healthy Belgian adults, of whom 9 were CMV seropositive and about 25 were CMV seronegative, were included in the cohort. CD4+ memory TCRbeta repertoires of a Belgian cohort with known cytomegalovirus serostatus were sequenced in order to replicate a published TCR-based CMV serostatus classifier. What the authors observed across the whole study: Of more than 150 previously reported CMV-associated TCRbeta sequences, 55 to 75 appeared in the CD4+ memory repertoires, each in one to five individuals. On the Belgian cohort, the classifier based on the original framework reached a median bootstrapped AUC of roughly 0.94, with a 95% CI of 0.76-1.00. Only CD4+CD45RO+ memory cells were sequenced, unlike the original study, which covered naive and memory CD4+ and CD8+ populations. For predicting CMV serostatus, the median bootstrapped AUC was roughly 0.95 using the original framework and about 0.9 using a US-trained random forest. The results were interpreted as suggesting that the CMV-associated TCR signature is mostly present in the CD4+ memory repertoire.

A FACSAria II was used to sort memory CD4+ T cells, defined as single viable CD3+CD4+CD8-CD45RO+ cells. CMV serostatus was determined using a Roche Elecsys assay that detects serum IgG against CMV pp150, pp28, p38 and p52. After the samples were thawed, total CD4+ T cells were enriched through positive selection using CD4 magnetic microbeads. Samples originated from another study that specifically interrogated the CD4+ T cell memory repertoire. Peripheral blood mononuclear cells were isolated and cryopreserved according to standard operating procedures, and serum was kept at -80 degrees C. The staining used CD3-PerCP (BW264/56), CD4-APC (RPA-T4), CD45RO-PE (UCHT1) and CD8-Pacific Orange (3B5) antibodies, and Sytox blue was used to exclude non-viable cells. Genomic DNA was extracted from sorted cells with the Quick-DNA Microprep Kit. Amplification of TCRbeta DNA was done with the immunoSEQ hsTCRbeta kit, following the protocol from the manufacturer. TCRbeta libraries were sequenced on an Illumina MiSeq instrument. Turning to the authors' computational methods: Following removal of out-of-frame sequences, approximately 2.1 million distinct TCRbeta sequences were retained, with an average of about 61,000 per individual. Each individual was scored according to the count of roughly 160 previously reported CMV-associated TCRbeta sequences and the total productive distinct TCRbeta count. A beta-binomial model was reimplemented in Python, and scikit-learn random forests with default parameters were trained on US cohort data. Classifier performance on the Belgian cohort was summarized as median AUC with percentile confidence intervals over 10,000 bootstrap iterations. TCRdb mirrors the immuneACCESS table, restricted to in-frame sequences. Some clones are absent from its copies; in checked studies, under half trace to an unresolved V gene, and the reason for the others is unknown. The V and J calls and clone size come from that table; D and trimming were worked out from the DNA. For this sample there are about 25,000 clones; around three quarters appear just once. Approximately 1% of the sample is taken by the ten largest.

Its CDR3 holds 14 amino acids, cysteine through phenylalanine. The sequence is cut down to CDR3 DNA, 42 bases in frame from base 1. As encoded in the germline V gene (reference sequence), CDR1 is MNHEY while CDR2 is SMNVEV. Trimming removed 2 bases from V and 5 bases from J, leaving 13 bases between the germline ends. Worth noting for this clone: Its antigen is currently not known. No base-level quality is on record; no much larger clone is a single base apart.

The receptor chain draws on TRBV27 and TRBJ2-7; 6 matching bases give a weak D call of TRBD1. The origin of this receptor is an adult in good health and CMV-seronegative. The sample consisted of memory CD4+ T cells from blood. The nucleotide sequence reads as follows: TGTGCCAGCAGTTTACGAGCAGGGGACCACGAGCAGTACTTC. The resulting protein is CASSLRAGDHEQYF.